These 30 T cell receptor beta chains share one sample of origin, sequenced in a study of blood T cells in healthy people across ages. A sample-barcoded 5' primer and a J-beta primer mix were used in a second PCR of roughly 7 to 12 cycles. A single record per CDR3 protein comes from TCRdb applying MiXCR to the 5' RACE reads. The sample has 2 million or so distinct CDR3 sequences, about 50% seen once. The sequenced sample consisted of blood. These receptor sequences come from a woman aged 40 to 55 in good health.

The chain recombines TRBV7-9 with TRBJ2-1; no definite D call. Deletions cut 4 bases from V and 3 bases from J, with 10 bases between. Germline V gene data show CDR1 as SEHNR and CDR2 as FQNEAQ (reference sequence). CDR3 size: 14 residues. CDR3 sequence reads: CASSSRDDYNEQFF. The CDR3 coding sequence is TGTGCCAGCAGCTCAAGGGATGACTACAATGAGCAGTTCTTC.

This clonotype was observed a few times. The chain is built from TRBV4-3 and TRBJ2-7, with 7 bases identical to TRBD2. V shed 1 base and J 3 bases; nucleotides not matched to a gene: 9. Germline CDR1 LGHNA, CDR2 YSLEER. The CDR3 is 16 amino acids. The CDR3 nucleotides are TGCGCCAGCAGCCAAGGTCCCAGCGGGGAGAGCTACGAGCAGTACTTC. This gives the protein CASSQGPSGESYEQYF.

The chain has TRBV11-2 and TRBJ1-2, with TRBD1 matching over 9 bases. With 5 bases clipped from V and 8 bases from J, the junction kept 6 bases outside the gene matches. Germline CDR1 and CDR2: SGHAT and FQNNGV. There are 13 residues in the CDR3. The CDR3 DNA sequence: TGTGCCAGCAGCCCGCACAGGGGGCTGGGCTACACCTTC. Residues: CASSPHRGLGYTF.

The rearrangement links TRBV2 to TRBJ2-1, with D perhaps matching TRBD2 (6 bases). Looked up from germline, CDR1 is SNHLY and CDR2 is FYNNEI. Trimming cost V 8 bases and J 5 bases, with 19 bases left between them. The CDR3 contains 15 residues. CDR3 nucleotides: TGTGCCAGCGGCCCCGAGGGTGCGGGGAACAATGAGCAGTTCTTC. Translated, it gives CASGPEGAGNNEQFF.

This clonotype has just a few counts. The J gene is TRBJ2-4, the V gene TRBV7-8, with D perhaps given as TRBD1 or TRBD2 (5 bases each). Germline V gene data show CDR1 as SGHVS and CDR2 as FQNEAQ. The V end was cut by 0 bases, the J end by 13 bases, with 22 bases between. The CDR3 consists of 16 residues. The CDR3 nucleotides read TGTGCCAGCAGCTTAGCGCTCGGGGCCCAAGTCGTTACCCAGTACTTC. This gives the protein CASSLALGAQVVTQYF. The whole variable domain, remainder taken from reference TRBV7-8 and TRBJ2-4, is GAGVSQSPRYKVAKRGQDVALRCDPISGHVSLFWYQQALGQGPEFLTYFQNEAQLDKSGLPSDRFFAERPEGSVSTLKIQRTQQEDSAVYLCASSLALGAQVVTQYFGAGTRLSVL.

This clonotype was seen a few times. The chain uses TRBV27 and TRBJ1-4; D gene uncertain. The V gene's germline CDR1 is MNHEY and CDR2 SMNVEV (reference sequence). V was shortened by 4 bases and J by 8 bases, with 14 bases between the two germline ends. The CDR3 covers 14 residues. The CDR3 reads CASSSSGMEEKLFF. For the CDR3, the DNA is TGTGCCAGCAGTTCCTCCGGGATGGAGGAAAAACTGTTTTTT.

In this sample, this clonotype turned up a few times. The chain uses TRBV20-1 and TRBJ2-7; 7 nucleotides match TRBD1. The length of the CDR3 is 16 residues. Germline-derived CDR1 and CDR2 are DFQATT and SNEGSKA (reference sequence). With V trimmed by 1 base and J by 0 bases, 9 bases remained unmatched. This CDR3 is CSARASTGTASYEQYF. DNA of the CDR3: TGCAGTGCTAGAGCTTCCACCGGGACAGCCTCCTACGAGCAGTACTTC.

This clonotype was detected a few times. V and J are TRBV7-9 and TRBJ1-5; possible D gene TRBD1, 5 bases. There are 15 residues in the CDR3. Per the germline V gene, CDR1 is SEHNR and CDR2 is FQNEAQ (reference sequence). Trimming took 2 bases from V and 3 from J, leaving 11 bases between them. CDR3 protein: CASSLQGTDNQPQHF. CDR3 coding DNA: TGTGCCAGCAGCTTACAGGGTACAGACAATCAGCCCCAGCATTTT.

This clonotype came up once. The chain has TRBV7-2 and TRBJ1-2; no clear D. Trimming removed 3 bases from V and 3 bases from J, with 14 bases in between. CDR1 is SGHTA and CDR2 is FQGNSA in the germline V gene. The CDR3 covers 15 residues. The CDR3 spells CASSLAPGRHYGYTF. CDR3 nucleotides: TGTGCCAGCAGCTTGGCGCCCGGGAGACACTATGGCTACACCTTC.

Only a few counts were recorded for this clonotype. J is TRBJ2-3 and V is TRBV11-1; 9 bases are shared with TRBD1. Germline V gene sequence: CDR1 SGHAT, CDR2 FQDESV (reference sequence). V dropped 7 bases and J dropped 3; count of bases not matched to a gene: 5. This CDR3 comprises 14 residues. The CDR3 DNA reads TGTGCCAGCAAACGGGACAGGGAAACAGATACGCAGTATTTT. This sequence encodes CASKRDRETDTQYF. The variable domain in full, with the rest retrieved from reference TRBV11-1 and TRBJ2-3, is EAEVAQSPRYKITEKSQAVAFWCDPISGHATLYWYRQILGQGPELLVQFQDESVVDDSQLPKDRFSAERLKGVDSTLKIQPAELGDSAMYLCASKRDRETDTQYFGPGTRLTVL.

Only a few counts were recorded for this clonotype. The chain combines TRBV4-1 with TRBJ2-3; no clear D gene. The CDR3 covers 11 residues. Germline CDR1 reads MGHRA; CDR2 reads YSYEKL. V was clipped by 6 bases and J by 6 bases, with 7 bases between them. The CDR3 is CASRHGDTQYF. DNA for the CDR3: TGCGCCAGCAGGCACGGTGATACGCAGTATTTT.

V is TRBV2 and J is TRBJ1-5; D is undetermined. Trimming stripped 6 bases from V and 7 bases from J, with 19 bases between. The CDR3 has 15 amino acids. Per the germline V gene, CDR1 is SNHLY and CDR2 is FYNNEI. This CDR3 is CASRAGRFPRQPQHF. CDR3 bases: TGTGCCAGCAGAGCCGGACGGTTTCCAAGACAGCCCCAGCATTTT.

The sample holds one count of this clonotype. DNA of the CDR3: TGTGCCAGCCCGACAGGGGGAGCTTTCTTT. It translates to CASPTGGAFF. The chain is built from TRBV21-1 and TRBJ1-1; the DNA was not used to check the table's D call, TRBD1. TRBV21-1 is a documented pseudogene. The CDR3 spans 10 residues.

The gene calls are TRBV20-1 and TRBJ2-5, with a tentative D call TRBD1 (7 bases). This CDR3 is 12 amino acids long. The V gene's germline CDR1 is DFQATT and CDR2 SNEGSKA (reference sequence). For the CDR3, the DNA is TGCAGCTGGGACAGCGGGTCAGAGACCCAGTACTTC. Translated, it gives CSWDSGSETQYF.

The rearrangement links TRBV7-3 to TRBJ1-4; D may be TRBD1 (5 bases). Germline loops: CDR1 SGHTA, CDR2 FQGTGA. CDR3 length equals 15 residues. The V gene lost 5 bases and the J gene lost 7 bases, with 17 bases spanning the gap. The CDR3 protein is CASSHQGQGGEKLFF. The CDR3 coding sequence is TGTGCCAGCAGCCATCAAGGGCAGGGCGGTGAAAAACTGTTTTTT.

This clonotype has only a few counts. The J gene is TRBJ2-1, the V gene TRBV12-3 or TRBV12-4; a weak D match, TRBD1 (6 bases). The ends were cut back, 3 bases at V and 2 bases at J, with 14 bases in the middle. CDR3 length equals 16 residues. CDR3 protein: CASSFVLQGTYNEQFF. CDR3 in DNA: TGTGCCAGCAGTTTCGTTCTTCAGGGGACCTACAATGAGCAGTTCTTC.

This sequence joins TRBV7-2 and TRBJ2-5; the D is unclear. CDR1 and CDR2 from the germline V gene are SGHTA and FQGNSA. V lost 3 bases and J lost 9, with 11 bases in between. The CDR3 is made up of 12 amino acids. The CDR3 here is CASSLLGEAQYF. The CDR3 DNA sequence: TGTGCCAGCAGCTTGCTCGGCGAGGCCCAGTACTTC.

The rearrangement links TRBV20-1 to TRBJ2-7, with 9 nucleotides matching TRBD2. CDR3 length equals 15 residues. The trim removed 2 bases at V and 2 bases at J, leaving 7 bases unmatched. The germline gives CDR1 DFQATT, CDR2 SNEGSKA (reference sequence). In DNA form, the CDR3 reads TGCAGTGCTAGAACAGCGGGGGGCCCCACCTACGAGCAGTACTTC. Its translation: CSARTAGGPTYEQYF.

This clonotype was recorded a few times. This chain uses TRBV7-9 with TRBJ2-4; no definite D call. The DNA end lines up better with TRBJ2-5; the J call may be wrong. This CDR3 is built from 16 residues. Germline V gene lookup returns CDR1 SEHNR and CDR2 FQNEAQ (reference sequence). The CDR3 reads CASSSRSLPPVETQYF. The DNA of the CDR3 is TGTGCCAGCAGCTCCCGTTCCTTGCCCCCGGTGGAGACCCAGTACTTC.

In this sample, this clonotype turned up a few times. V and J are TRBV12-3 or TRBV12-4 and TRBJ2-7; D possibly corresponds to TRBD1 (6 bases). The CDR3 contains 15 residues. V lost 2 bases and J lost 2, with 13 bases in between. CDR3 bases: TGTGCCAGCAGTTTAAGGGCAGGGGCTCCCTACGAGCAGTACTTC. Amino acid sequence: CASSLRAGAPYEQYF.

Only a few counts were recorded for this clonotype. The rearrangement uses TRBV6-5 and TRBJ1-2; tentative D call: TRBD1 (5 bases). This CDR3 region has 15 residues. The germline gives CDR1 MNHEY, CDR2 SVGAGI. With 1 base removed from V and 5 bases from J, the gap between germline ends came to 14 bases. CDR3 in DNA: TGTGCCAGCAGTTACTATATCGGGGCTGGGTATGGCTACACCTTC. Its translation is CASSYYIGAGYGYTF.

The CDR3, as DNA: TGTGCCAGCAGCCCCCTACAGGGGGCGGCCAAAAACATTCAGTACTTC. This sequence encodes CASSPLQGAAKNIQYF. The rearrangement joins TRBV6-6 to TRBJ2-4; 9 nucleotides align to TRBD1. Germline lookup yields CDR1 MNHNY and CDR2 SVGAGI (reference sequence). Trimming removed 6 bases from V and 1 base from J; junction bases left unmatched: 7. The CDR3 spans 16 residues.

V and J are TRBV7-9 and TRBJ2-5; D perhaps matches TRBD1 (6 bases). CDR3 size: 13 residues. Per germline, CDR1 SEHNR and CDR2 FQNEAQ (reference sequence). Trimming removed 2 bases from V and 9 bases from J, with 13 bases in between. Written as DNA, the CDR3 is TGTGCCAGCAGCTTACTGGGGGCGGAGGCCCAGTACTTC. Translating it yields CASSLLGAEAQYF.

The genes are TRBV20-1 and TRBJ1-2, with a possible D match to TRBD1 (6 bases). The V end lost 0 bases, the J end lost 0 bases, and 17 bases lay between the germline ends. The CDR3 extends over 17 amino acids. Per germline, CDR1 DFQATT and CDR2 SNEGSKA (reference sequence). CDR3 residues: CSAREGLGQTSNYGYTF. Written as DNA, the CDR3 is TGCAGTGCTAGAGAGGGCCTTGGACAGACCTCTAACTATGGCTACACCTTC.

V is TRBV28 and J is TRBJ2-3; 9 positions agree with TRBD1. The CDR3 is 15 residues long. Germline lookup yields CDR1 MDHEN and CDR2 SYDVKM. Trimming took 6 bases from V and 4 from J; bases not matched to a gene: 8. For the CDR3, the DNA is TGTGCCAGCAGGGCCGGGACAGGGTTGGCAGATACGCAGTATTTT. Protein product: CASRAGTGLADTQYF.

This chain joins TRBV10-3 and TRBJ2-7; TRBD1 matches at 7 bases. CDR3 length: 14 residues. Germline lookup yields CDR1 ENHRY and CDR2 SYGVKD. V lost 6 bases to trimming and J lost 1 base; unmatched junction nucleotides: 6. The CDR3 is CAIRSGTESYEQYF. CDR3 in DNA: TGTGCCATCAGGTCCGGGACAGAGTCCTACGAGCAGTACTTC.

A note on this clonotype: A much larger clone lies a single base off, so this may be a read error. The rearrangement uses TRBV6-5 and TRBJ2-7; no definite D call. This CDR3 comprises 12 residues. Germline V lookup: CDR1 MNHEY, CDR2 SVGAGI. V was cut by 6 bases and J by 0 bases, with 6 bases left in between. The CDR3 is CASRASSYEQYF. The CDR3 DNA reads TGTGCCAGCAGGGCCAGCTCCTACGAGCAGTACTTC.

The chain recombines TRBV27 with TRBJ1-4, with a weak D call TRBD1 (5 bases). CDR1 is MNHEY and CDR2 is SMNVEV in the germline V gene (reference sequence). The CDR3 is 14 residues long. Trimming cost V 3 bases and J 12 bases, with 17 bases left between them. Written as DNA, the CDR3 is TGTGCCAGCAGTTTGTTGGACACTGGAGACGAACTGTTTTTT. Protein: CASSLLDTGDELFF.

The chain employs TRBV29-1 and TRBJ1-1; unclear D gene. The germline V gene encodes CDR1 SQVTM and CDR2 ANQGSEA. The CDR3 is 10 amino acids. V lost 6 bases, J lost 8 bases, and 10 bases lay in between. The CDR3 nucleotides are TGCAGCGTCTTAAAAACAGAAGCTTTCTTT. Its protein is CSVLKTEAFF.

The chain carries TRBV20-1 and TRBJ2-1, with D unresolved. CDR1 is DFQATT, CDR2 SNEGSKA, per germline (reference sequence). The CDR3 is 11 amino acids. V lost 3 bases and J 6 bases, leaving 6 bases between the germline ends. The CDR3 reads CSASTSNEQFF. CDR3 nucleotide sequence: TGCAGTGCTAGTACGAGCAATGAGCAGTTCTTC.